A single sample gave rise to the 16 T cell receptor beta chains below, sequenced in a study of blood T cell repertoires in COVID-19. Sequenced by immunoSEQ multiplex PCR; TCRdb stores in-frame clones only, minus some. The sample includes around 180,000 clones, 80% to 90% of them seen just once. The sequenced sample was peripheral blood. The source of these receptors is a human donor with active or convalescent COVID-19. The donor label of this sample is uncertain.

The CDR3 region has the DNA TGTGCCAGCTCACCAAGGGGGCGCGACTATGGCTACACCTTC. This translates into CASSPRGRDYGYTF. The chain has TRBV18 and TRBJ1-2; 7 nucleotides match TRBD1. There are 14 residues in the CDR3. Germline CDR1 and CDR2: KGHSH and LQKENI. The V gene end was trimmed by 2 bases and the J gene end by 3 bases; junction bases not matched to a gene: 3.

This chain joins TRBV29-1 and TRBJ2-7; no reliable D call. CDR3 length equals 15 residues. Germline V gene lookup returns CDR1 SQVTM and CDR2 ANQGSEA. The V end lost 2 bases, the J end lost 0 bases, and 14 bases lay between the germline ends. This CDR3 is CSVELSSSPSYEQYF. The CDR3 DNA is TGCAGCGTTGAATTGAGTAGCAGTCCCTCCTACGAGCAGTACTTC.

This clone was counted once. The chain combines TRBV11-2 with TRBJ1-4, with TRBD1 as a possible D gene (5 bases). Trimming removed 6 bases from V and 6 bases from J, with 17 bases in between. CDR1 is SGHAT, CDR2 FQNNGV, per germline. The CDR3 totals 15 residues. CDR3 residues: CASRSTGSGDEKLFF. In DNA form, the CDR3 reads TGTGCCAGCAGAAGTACAGGTTCGGGGGATGAAAAACTGTTTTTT.

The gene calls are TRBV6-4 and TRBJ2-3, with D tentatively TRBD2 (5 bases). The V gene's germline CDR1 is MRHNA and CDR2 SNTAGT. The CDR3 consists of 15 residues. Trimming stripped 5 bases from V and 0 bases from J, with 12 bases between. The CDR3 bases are TGTGCCAGCAGTCCCCGGACTTCTAGCACAGATACGCAGTATTTT. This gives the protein CASSPRTSSTDTQYF.

In DNA, the CDR3 is TGCACCAGCAGCCTTAAACCCACGAGCTCCTACGAGCAGTACTTC. Its translation is CTSSLKPTSSYEQYF. The genes are TRBV1 and TRBJ2-7; TRBD2 was called by the table and not checked on the DNA. TRBV1 is tagged as a pseudogene. The CDR3 sequence is 15 residues long.

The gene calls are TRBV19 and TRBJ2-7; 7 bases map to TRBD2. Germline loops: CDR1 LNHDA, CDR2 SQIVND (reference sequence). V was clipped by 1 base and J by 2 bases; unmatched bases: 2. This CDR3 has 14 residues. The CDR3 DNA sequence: TGTGCCAGTAGTATAGGGGAGGGAACCTACGAGCAGTACTTC. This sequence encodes CASSIGEGTYEQYF.

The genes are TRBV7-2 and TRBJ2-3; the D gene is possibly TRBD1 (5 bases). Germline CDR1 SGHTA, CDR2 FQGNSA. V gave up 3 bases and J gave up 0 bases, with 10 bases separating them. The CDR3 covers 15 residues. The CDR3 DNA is TGTGCCAGCAGCTTTGACAGACGGAGCACAGATACGCAGTATTTT. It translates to CASSFDRRSTDTQYF. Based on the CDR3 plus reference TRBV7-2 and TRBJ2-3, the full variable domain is GAGVSQSPSNKVTEKGKDVELRCDPISGHTALYWYRQSLGQGLEFLIYFQGNSAPDKSGLPSDRFSAERTGGSVSTLTIQRTQQEDSAVYLCASSFDRRSTDTQYFGPGTRLTVL.

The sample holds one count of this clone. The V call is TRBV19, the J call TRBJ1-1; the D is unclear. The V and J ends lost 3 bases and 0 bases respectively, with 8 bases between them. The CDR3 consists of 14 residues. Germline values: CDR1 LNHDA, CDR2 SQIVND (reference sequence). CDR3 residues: CASSIGSVNTEAFF. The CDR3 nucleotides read TGTGCCAGTAGTATCGGGTCGGTGAACACTGAAGCTTTCTTT.

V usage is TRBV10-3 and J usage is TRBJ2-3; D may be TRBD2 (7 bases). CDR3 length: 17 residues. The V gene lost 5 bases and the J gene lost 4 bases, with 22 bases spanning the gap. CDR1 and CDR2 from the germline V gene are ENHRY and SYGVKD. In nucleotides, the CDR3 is TGTGCCATCAGTAGATCAAGGGGGGGCCTGGGTGCAGATACGCAGTATTTT. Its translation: CAISRSRGGLGADTQYF.

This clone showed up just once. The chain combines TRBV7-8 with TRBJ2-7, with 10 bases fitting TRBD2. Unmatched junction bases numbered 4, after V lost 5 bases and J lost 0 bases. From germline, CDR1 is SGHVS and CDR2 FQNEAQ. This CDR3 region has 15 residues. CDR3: CASSPSGSLSYEQYF. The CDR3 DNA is TGTGCCAGCAGCCCTAGCGGGAGTCTCTCCTACGAGCAGTACTTC.

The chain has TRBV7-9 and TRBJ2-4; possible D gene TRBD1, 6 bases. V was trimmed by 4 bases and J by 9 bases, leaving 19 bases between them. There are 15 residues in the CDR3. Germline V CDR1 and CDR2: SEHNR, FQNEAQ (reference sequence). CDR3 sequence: CASSYEQGWGPIQYF. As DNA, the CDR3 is TGTGCCAGCAGCTATGAACAGGGTTGGGGTCCCATTCAGTACTTC.

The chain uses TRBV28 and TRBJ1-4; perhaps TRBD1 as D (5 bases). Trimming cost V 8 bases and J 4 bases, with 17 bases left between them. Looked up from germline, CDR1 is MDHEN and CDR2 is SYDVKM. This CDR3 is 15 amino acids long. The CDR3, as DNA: TGTGCCAGCGCTCCGTCGGGACTGCTTAATGAAAAACTGTTTTTT. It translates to CASAPSGLLNEKLFF.

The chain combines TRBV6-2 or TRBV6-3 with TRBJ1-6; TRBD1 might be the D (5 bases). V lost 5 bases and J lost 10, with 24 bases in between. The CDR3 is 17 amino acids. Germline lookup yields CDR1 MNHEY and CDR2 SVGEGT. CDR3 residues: CASSRDLQRVMGSPLHF. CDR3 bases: TGTGCCAGCAGTAGGGACTTACAGAGGGTTATGGGATCACCCCTCCACTTT.

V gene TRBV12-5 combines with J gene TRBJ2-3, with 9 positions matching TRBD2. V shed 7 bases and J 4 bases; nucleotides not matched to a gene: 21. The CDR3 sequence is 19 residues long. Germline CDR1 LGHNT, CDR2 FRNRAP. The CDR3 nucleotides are TGTGCTAGTGAGGATAAAGGACTAGCGAACCCCAGGGAAGCAGATACGCAGTATTTT. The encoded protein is CASEDKGLANPREADTQYF.

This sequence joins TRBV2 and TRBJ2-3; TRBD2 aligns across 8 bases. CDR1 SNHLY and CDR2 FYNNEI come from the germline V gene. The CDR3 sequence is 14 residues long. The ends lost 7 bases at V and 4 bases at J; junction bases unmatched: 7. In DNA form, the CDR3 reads TGTGCCAGCACACCGGGAGGGTCAGCAGATACGCAGTATTTT. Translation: CASTPGGSADTQYF.

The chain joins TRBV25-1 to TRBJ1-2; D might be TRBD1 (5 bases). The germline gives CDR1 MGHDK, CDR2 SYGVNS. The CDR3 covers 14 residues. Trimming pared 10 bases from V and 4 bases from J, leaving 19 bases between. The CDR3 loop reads CANATRDWSYGYTF. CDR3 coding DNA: TGTGCCAACGCCACCCGGGACTGGAGCTATGGCTACACCTTC.